The 4 T cell receptor beta chains in this list originate from one sample, sequenced in a study of post-analysis software for immune sequencing data. Study-wide results and caveats: In patients, five or six TRBV segments were more frequent than in controls, with TRBV5-6, TRBV5-1 and TRBV20-1 among them.

Unique molecular identifiers had been added to the TCR beta cDNA libraries. Using its own MiXCR run on the PCR reads, TCRdb lists one record per CDR3 protein. Of 750,000 to 950,000 distinct CDR3 sequences listed, 40% to 55% are singletons. Their antigen targets remain unknown. Sequences were obtained from blood. All receptors come from a girl between 10 and 17 years old with multiple sclerosis.

The J gene is TRBJ1-1, the V gene TRBV20-1; unclear D gene. V was cut by 1 base and J by 1 base, with 10 bases left in between. Germline CDR1 and CDR2: DFQATT and SNEGSKA (reference sequence). This CDR3 contains 14 residues. The CDR3 reads CSARAGTANTEAFF. In DNA form, the CDR3 reads TGCAGTGCTAGAGCTGGCACGGCGAACACTGAAGCTTTCTTT.

As concerns this clonotype: A read error may be the cause here, since a much bigger clone is one base away. V and J are TRBV9 and TRBJ2-7, with 7 bases matching TRBD1. Germline V CDR1 and CDR2: SGDLS, YYNGEE. The ends lost 4 bases at V and 2 bases at J; junction bases unmatched: 12. This CDR3 comprises 16 residues. This CDR3 is CASSPSAKGQPYEQYF. The CDR3 DNA reads as TGTGCCAGCAGCCCCTCAGCAAAGGGACAGCCCTACGAGCAGTACTTC.

The J gene is TRBJ2-7, the V gene TRBV27, with 9 bases that match TRBD1. Germline CDR1 MNHEY, CDR2 SMNVEV (reference sequence). Trimming removed 7 bases from V and 3 bases from J; junction bases left unmatched: 4. The CDR3 sequence is 13 residues long. Here the CDR3 DNA reads TGTGCCAGCACCGGACAGGGGCTCTACGAGCAGTACTTC. Amino acid sequence: CASTGQGLYEQYF.

The rearrangement links TRBV9 to TRBJ2-3; the D is unclear. Trimming left V 2 bases short and J 4 bases short, with 11 bases between. Germline V gives CDR1 SGDLS, CDR2 YYNGEE. The CDR3 covers 14 residues. Here the CDR3 reads CASSVGARADTQYF. CDR3 DNA: TGTGCCAGCAGCGTCGGAGCCCGGGCAGATACGCAGTATTTT.